These 23 T cell receptor beta chains share one sample of origin, sequenced in a study. TCRdb processed the 5' RACE reads anew with MiXCR; each CDR3 protein has one entry. The data hold 55,000 to 80,000 distinct CDR3 sequences, with about 20% observed a single time. The sample taken for sequencing was memory CD4+ T cells sorted from a lymph node. Subset meaning: memory CD4+ T cells, CD4+CD45RO+CD25-. The receptors come from a female donor with breast cancer.

This clonotype occurred many times. J is TRBJ2-2 and V is TRBV29-1; no clear D gene. The CDR3 has 11 residues. Germline V CDR1 and CDR2: SQVTM, ANQGSEA. With 4 bases removed from V and 5 bases from J, the gap between germline ends came to 5 bases. Written as DNA, the CDR3 is TGCAGCGTTGGCGGAACCGGGGAGCTGTTTTTT. Encoded protein: CSVGGTGELFF.

In this sample, this clonotype turned up a few times. The V call is TRBV12-3 or TRBV12-4, the J call TRBJ1-5, with D perhaps TRBD1 (5 bases). CDR3 length: 13 amino acids. Between the trimmed V and J ends, which lost 8 bases and 6 bases, there was a span of 14 bases. The CDR3 sequence: CASGGGGRQPQHF. For the CDR3, the DNA is TGTGCCAGCGGCGGTGGGGGACGTCAGCCCCAGCATTTT.

The sample holds one count of this clonotype. The junction departs from germline at one end; a sequencing error may be responsible. The genes are TRBV5-1 and TRBJ1-4; D gene ambiguous. The CDR3 extends over 15 amino acids. Germline lookup yields CDR1 SGHRS and CDR2 YFSETQ. The CDR3 bases are TGCGCCAGCGGCTTGTTCCCGGGTAAGAAGGAAAAACTGTTTTTT. Its translation is CASGLFPGKKEKLFF.

The chain couples TRBV10-2 to TRBJ2-1, with 11 bases fitting TRBD2. Germline loops: CDR1 WSHSY, CDR2 SAAADI. CDR3 length: 14 amino acids. V trimming: 8 bases; J trimming: 8 bases; junction bases outside the gene matches: 8. The CDR3 reads CASLSSGGLYEQFF. In DNA form, the CDR3 reads TGCGCCAGCCTTTCTAGCGGGGGGCTATATGAGCAGTTCTTC.

This clonotype was observed a few times. The chain combines TRBV7-6 with TRBJ2-1, with no clear D. Trimming left V 4 bases short and J 6 bases short, with 16 bases between. The CDR3 loop spans 15 amino acids. Germline CDR1 and CDR2: SGHVS and FNYEAQ. Written as DNA, the CDR3 is TGTGCCAGCAGCTCCATCGGGCAGGCCACCAATGAGCAGTTCTTC. Translated, it gives CASSSIGQATNEQFF.

The chain couples TRBV20-1 to TRBJ2-3, with 7 bases that match TRBD1. Germline loops: CDR1 DFQATT, CDR2 SNEGSKA (reference sequence). Trimming at V came to 2 bases and at J to 0 bases, leaving 5 bases not matched to a gene. This CDR3 comprises 15 residues. CDR3 amino acids: CSARYTGDSTDTQYF. CDR3 in DNA: TGCAGTGCTAGATACACAGGGGATAGCACAGATACGCAGTATTTT.

This chain joins TRBV6-2 or TRBV6-3 and TRBJ1-1; 8 nucleotides agree with TRBD1. Per germline, CDR1 MNHEY and CDR2 SVGEGT. The ends lost 3 bases at V and 7 bases at J; junction bases unmatched: 4. The CDR3 length is 13 residues. CDR3 sequence reads: CASSYPGQGEAFF. CDR3 nucleotide sequence: TGTGCCAGCAGTTATCCCGGACAGGGTGAAGCTTTCTTT.

Comment on this clonotype: The junction does not match germline at one end; this may be a read error. CDR3 in amino acids: CVTSDPDRRQFF. As DNA, the CDR3 is TGTGTCACCAGTGATCCGGACAGGCGACAATTTTTC. V and J are TRBV24-1 and TRBJ2-7, with 7 bases aligning to TRBD1. There are 12 residues in the CDR3. Germline lookup yields CDR1 KGHDR and CDR2 SFDVKD.

This clonotype was picked up many times. The chain recombines TRBV5-5 with TRBJ2-5, with TRBD2 identical over 8 bases. CDR3 length: 15 amino acids. V shed 4 bases, J shed 7 bases, and the junction held 12 bases outside the gene matches. Per germline, CDR1 SGHKS and CDR2 YYEKEE (reference sequence). CDR3 region: CASSVRDVGGGTQYF. The CDR3 DNA follows: TGTGCCAGCAGCGTCCGGGATGTCGGGGGGGGGACCCAGTACTTC.

J is TRBJ2-3 and V is TRBV9; TRBD1 is a possible D gene (6 bases). The CDR3 totals 16 residues. From germline, CDR1 is SGDLS and CDR2 YYNGEE. The V gene lost 4 bases and the J gene lost 5 bases, with 20 bases spanning the gap. CDR3 DNA: TGTGCCAGCAGCCCCATCGGGACACTGGGAAGAGATACGCAGTATTTT. This gives the protein CASSPIGTLGRDTQYF. Filled out from reference TRBV9 and TRBJ2-3, the complete variable domain reads DSGVTQTPKHLITATGQRVTLRCSPRSGDLSVYWYQQSLDQGLQFLIQYYNGEERAKGNILERFSAQQFPDLHSELNLSSLELGDSALYFCASSPIGTLGRDTQYFGPGTRLTVL.

The rearrangement joins TRBV5-1 to TRBJ2-6, with TRBD1 matching 7 bases. The CDR3 is 18 residues long. The germline CDR1 and CDR2 sequences are SGHRS and YFSETQ. With 4 bases clipped from V and 0 bases from J, the junction kept 10 bases outside the gene matches. For the CDR3, the DNA is TGCGCCAGCAGCAAGCAAGGACAGGATCGCTCTGGGGCCAACGTCCTGACTTTC. This codes for CASSKQGQDRSGANVLTF.

The rearrangement links TRBV6-4 to TRBJ2-2; 8 bases are shared with TRBD1. The junction had 7 bases not matched to a gene; V was cut back by 3 bases and J by 7 bases. The CDR3 is 15 amino acids. Germline CDR1 MRHNA, CDR2 SNTAGT. The CDR3 region has the DNA TGTGCCAGCAGTGAGAGACAGGGGACAGGCGGGGAGCTGTTTTTT. As protein: CASSERQGTGGELFF.

This clonotype turned up a few times. This chain uses TRBV10-1 with TRBJ2-6; D is uncertain. The CDR3 totals 13 residues. Germline V CDR1 and CDR2: WNHNN, SYGVQD (reference sequence). V dropped 3 bases and J dropped 7 bases, with 7 bases sitting between them. For the CDR3, the DNA is TGCGCCAGCAGTGAACCGGGCGCCAACGTCCTGACTTTC. Translating gives CASSEPGANVLTF.

This clonotype has ten or more counts. This chain links TRBV6-6 with TRBJ2-7; tentatively, D is TRBD1 or TRBD2 (5 bases each). This CDR3 contains 14 residues. Looked up from germline, CDR1 is MNHNY and CDR2 is SVGAGI (reference sequence). V was clipped by 8 bases and J by 1 base, with 15 bases between them. The CDR3 loop is CASSPRGDSYEQYF. The CDR3 coding sequence is TGTGCCAGCTCCCCGAGGGGTGATTCCTACGAGCAGTACTTC.

This clonotype was picked up many times. The chain carries TRBV6-1 and TRBJ2-5, with a weak D call TRBD2 (5 bases). This CDR3 region has 15 residues. V lost 5 bases and J 4 bases, leaving 17 bases between the germline ends. Germline V gene lookup returns CDR1 MNHNS and CDR2 SASEGT. CDR3 nucleotides: TGTGCCAGCAGTAGGACCGGGAACGCTGGAGAGACCCAGTACTTC. It specifies CASSRTGNAGETQYF.

J is TRBJ1-2 and V is TRBV7-2; D is perhaps TRBD1 (6 bases). Trimming cost V 5 bases and J 4 bases, with 20 bases left between them. In germline, CDR1 is SGHTA, CDR2 FQGNSA. The CDR3 consists of 16 residues. CDR3 bases: TGTGCCAGCAGCATTCAGGGGCCTCCATCGAGCTATGGCTACACCTTC. Its protein product is CASSIQGPPSSYGYTF.

In the case of this clonotype: The junction and the germline gene differ at one end; a read error may be behind it. The gene calls are TRBV3-1 and TRBJ1-5; D is undetermined. Germline V gives CDR1 LGHDT, CDR2 YNNKEL (reference sequence). The length of the CDR3 is 13 residues. The CDR3 DNA sequence: TGTGCCAGCAGCCTCGGCGGCAAGCAGCCCCAGCCTTTT. Protein sequence: CASSLGGKQPQPF.

For this clonotype: A much larger clone is a single base away; this may be a read error. The chain employs TRBV20-1 and TRBJ2-7; TRBD2 aligns across 11 bases. The J segment lost 3 bases and the V segment lost 5 bases, leaving 6 bases of the junction unmatched. This CDR3 is 14 amino acids long. The germline V gene encodes CDR1 DFQATT and CDR2 SNEGSKA (reference sequence). This CDR3 reads CSAGGSGRGYEQYF. In nucleotides, the CDR3 is TGCAGTGCTGGAGGTAGCGGGAGGGGCTACGAGCAGTACTTC.

This chain joins TRBV6-5 and TRBJ1-5; tentatively, D is TRBD1 (6 bases). Germline V gene lookup returns CDR1 MNHEY and CDR2 SVGAGI. V dropped 5 bases and J dropped 5 bases, with 10 bases sitting between them. The CDR3 is 13 amino acids. The CDR3 is CASSKGGHQPQHF. The CDR3 nucleotides read TGTGCCAGCAGTAAAGGGGGGCATCAGCCCCAGCATTTT.

The CDR3 DNA reads TGTGCCAGCAGTGTTAATAGCAGAGAGACCCAGTACTTC. Encoded protein: CASSVNSRETQYF. The chain is built from TRBV2 and TRBJ2-5, with D hard to call. The CDR3 loop spans 13 amino acids. The ends were cut back, 4 bases at V and 4 bases at J, with 10 bases in the middle. Germline CDR1 is SNHLY and CDR2 is FYNNEI.

This clonotype was detected a few times. This chain joins TRBV5-1 and TRBJ1-1, with 10 nucleotides matching TRBD1. CDR1 and CDR2 (germline): SGHRS, YFSETQ. This CDR3 is 13 amino acids long. Germline trimming cut 3 bases from V and 5 bases from J; bases unmatched to any gene: 1. CDR3 loop: CASSWTGGTEAFF. The CDR3 DNA reads TGCGCCAGCAGCTGGACAGGGGGGACTGAAGCTTTCTTT.

The CDR3 sequence: CSARDPLATGGYTF. The CDR3 region has the DNA TGCAGTGCTAGAGATCCACTGGCGACAGGGGGCTACACCTTC. The genes are TRBV20-1 and TRBJ1-2; 7 bases agree with TRBD1. CDR1 DFQATT and CDR2 SNEGSKA come from the germline V gene (reference sequence). The CDR3 is 14 residues long. The J segment lost 8 bases and the V segment lost 0 bases, leaving 9 bases of the junction unmatched.

Concerning this clonotype: A much larger clone lies one base from this, so it may be a read error. This chain uses TRBV5-1 with TRBJ2-7; D is unclear. Germline V gene lookup returns CDR1 SGHRS and CDR2 YFSETQ. This CDR3 spans 13 amino acids. V was shortened by 1 base and J by 9 bases, with 14 bases between the two germline ends. CDR3 nucleotide sequence: TGCGCCAGCAGCTTGTTCGGCGAAAACGGGCAGTACTTC. Residues: CASSLFGENGQYF.